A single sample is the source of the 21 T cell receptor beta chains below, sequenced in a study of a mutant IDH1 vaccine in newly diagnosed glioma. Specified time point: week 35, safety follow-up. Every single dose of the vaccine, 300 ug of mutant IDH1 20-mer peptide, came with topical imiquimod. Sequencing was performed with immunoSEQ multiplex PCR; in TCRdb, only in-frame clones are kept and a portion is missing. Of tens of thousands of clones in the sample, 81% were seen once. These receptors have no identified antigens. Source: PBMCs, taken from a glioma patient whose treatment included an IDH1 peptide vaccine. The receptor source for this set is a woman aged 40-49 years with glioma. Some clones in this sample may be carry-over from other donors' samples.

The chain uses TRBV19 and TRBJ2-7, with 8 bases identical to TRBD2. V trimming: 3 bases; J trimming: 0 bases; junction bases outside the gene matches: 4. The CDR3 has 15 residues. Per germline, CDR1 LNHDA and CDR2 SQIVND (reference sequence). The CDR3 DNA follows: TGTGCCAGTAGTATCGGACTAGCCAGCTCCTACGAGCAGTACTTC. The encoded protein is CASSIGLASSYEQYF. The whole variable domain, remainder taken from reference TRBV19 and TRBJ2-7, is DGGITQSPKYLFRKEGQNVTLSCEQNLNHDAMYWYRQDPGQGLRLIYYSQIVNDFQKGDIAEGYSVSREKKESFPLTVTSAQKNPTAFYLCASSIGLASSYEQYFGPGTRLTVT.

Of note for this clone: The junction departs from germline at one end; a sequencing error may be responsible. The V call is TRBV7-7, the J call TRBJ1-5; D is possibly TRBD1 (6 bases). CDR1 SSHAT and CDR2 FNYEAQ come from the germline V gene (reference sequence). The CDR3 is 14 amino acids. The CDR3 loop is CASSLAGHNQPQHF. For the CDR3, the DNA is TGTGCTAGCAGCTTAGCGGGACACAATCAGCCCCAGCATTTT.

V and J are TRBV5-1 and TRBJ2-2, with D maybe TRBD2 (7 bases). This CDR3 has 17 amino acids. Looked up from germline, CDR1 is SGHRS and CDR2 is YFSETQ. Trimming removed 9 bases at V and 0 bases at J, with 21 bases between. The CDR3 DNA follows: TGCGCCACCAAGGAGAGGGGGGGCCTAGCGAACACCGGGGAGCTGTTTTTT. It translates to CATKERGGLANTGELFF. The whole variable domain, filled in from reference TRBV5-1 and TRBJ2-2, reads KAGVTQTPRYLIKTRGQQVTLSCSPISGHRSVSWYQQTPGQGLQFLFEYFSETQRNKGNFPGRFSGRQFSNSRSEMNVSTLELGDSALYLCATKERGGLANTGELFFGEGSRLTVL.

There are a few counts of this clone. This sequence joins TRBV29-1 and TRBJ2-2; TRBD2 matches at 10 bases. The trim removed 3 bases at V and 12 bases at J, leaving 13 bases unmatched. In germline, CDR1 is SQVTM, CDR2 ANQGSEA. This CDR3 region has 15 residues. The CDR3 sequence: CSVDDSGGSAGKLFF. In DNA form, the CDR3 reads TGCAGCGTTGATGATAGCGGGGGGTCCGCGGGGAAGCTGTTTTTT.

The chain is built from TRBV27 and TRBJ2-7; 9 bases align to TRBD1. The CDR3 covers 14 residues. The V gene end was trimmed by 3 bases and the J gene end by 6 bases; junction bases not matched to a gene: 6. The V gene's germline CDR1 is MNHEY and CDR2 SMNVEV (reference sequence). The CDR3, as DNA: TGTGCCAGCAGTTTTTCTGGGACAGGGTTCGAGCAGTACTTC. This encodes CASSFSGTGFEQYF.

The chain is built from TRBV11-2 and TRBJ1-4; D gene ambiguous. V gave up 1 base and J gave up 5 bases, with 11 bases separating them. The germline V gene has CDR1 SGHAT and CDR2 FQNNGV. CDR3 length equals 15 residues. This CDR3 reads CASSLGAGTNEKLFF. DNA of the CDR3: TGTGCCAGCAGCTTAGGGGCAGGCACAAATGAAAAACTGTTTTTT.

CDR3 DNA: TGTGCCAGCAGTAAGGGTCCAACGGGGGAGACCCAGTACTTC. Its protein product is CASSKGPTGETQYF. The chain has TRBV2 and TRBJ2-5; perhaps TRBD2 as D (5 bases). This CDR3 contains 14 residues. CDR1 SNHLY and CDR2 FYNNEI come from the germline V gene. Trimming stripped 5 bases from V and 5 bases from J, with 15 bases between. The full variable domain, completed using reference TRBV2 and TRBJ2-5, is EPEVTQTPSHQVTQMGQEVILRCVPISNHLYFYWYRQILGQKVEFLVSFYNNEISEKSEIFDDQFSVERPDGSNFTLKIRSTKLEDSAMYFCASSKGPTGETQYFGPGTRLLVL.

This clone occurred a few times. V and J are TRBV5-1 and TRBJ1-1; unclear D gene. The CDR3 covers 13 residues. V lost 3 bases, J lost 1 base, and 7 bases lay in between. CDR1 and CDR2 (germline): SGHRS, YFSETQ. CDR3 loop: CASSWQENTEAFF. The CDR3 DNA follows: TGCGCCAGCAGCTGGCAGGAGAACACTGAAGCTTTCTTT. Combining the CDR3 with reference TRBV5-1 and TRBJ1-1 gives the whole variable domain KAGVTQTPRYLIKTRGQQVTLSCSPISGHRSVSWYQQTPGQGLQFLFEYFSETQRNKGNFPGRFSGRQFSNSRSEMNVSTLELGDSALYLCASSWQENTEAFFGQGTRLTVV.

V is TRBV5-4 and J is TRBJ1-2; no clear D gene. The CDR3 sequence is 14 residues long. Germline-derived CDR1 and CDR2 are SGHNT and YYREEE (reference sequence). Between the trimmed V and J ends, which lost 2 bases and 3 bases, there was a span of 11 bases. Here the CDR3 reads CASSLLGLDYGYTF. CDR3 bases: TGTGCCAGCAGCTTATTAGGGCTAGACTATGGCTACACCTTC.

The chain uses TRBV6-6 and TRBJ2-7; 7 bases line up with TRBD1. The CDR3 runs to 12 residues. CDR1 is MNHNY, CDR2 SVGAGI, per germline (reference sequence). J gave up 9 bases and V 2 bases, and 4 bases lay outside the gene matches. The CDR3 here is CASSYRRQGQYF. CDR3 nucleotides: TGTGCCAGCAGTTACCGTCGACAGGGGCAGTACTTC.

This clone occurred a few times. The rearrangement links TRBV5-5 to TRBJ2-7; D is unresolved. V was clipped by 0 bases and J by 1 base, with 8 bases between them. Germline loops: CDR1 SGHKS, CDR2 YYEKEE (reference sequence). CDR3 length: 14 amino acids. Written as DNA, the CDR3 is TGTGCCAGCAGCTTGGTCGGGCGGTCCTACGAGCAGTACTTC. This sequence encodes CASSLVGRSYEQYF.

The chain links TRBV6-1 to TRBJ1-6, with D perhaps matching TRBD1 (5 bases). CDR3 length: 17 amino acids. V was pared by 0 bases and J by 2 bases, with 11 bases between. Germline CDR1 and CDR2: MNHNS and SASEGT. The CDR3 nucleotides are TGTGCCAGCAGTGAAGCCGGGGCGTCGGCCTATAATTCACCCCTCCACTTT. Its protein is CASSEAGASAYNSPLHF.

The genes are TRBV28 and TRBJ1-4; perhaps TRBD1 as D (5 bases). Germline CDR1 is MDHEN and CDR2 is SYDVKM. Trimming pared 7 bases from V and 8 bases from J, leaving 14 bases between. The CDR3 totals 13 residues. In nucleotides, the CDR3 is TGTGCCAGCACTCAGGGAGGAAACGAAAAACTGTTTTTT. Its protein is CASTQGGNEKLFF.

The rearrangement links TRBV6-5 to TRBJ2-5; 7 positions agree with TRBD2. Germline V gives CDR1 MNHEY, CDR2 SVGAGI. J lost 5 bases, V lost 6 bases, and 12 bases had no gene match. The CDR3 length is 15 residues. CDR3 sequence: CASSPGLLADETQYF. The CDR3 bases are TGTGCCAGCAGCCCGGGACTATTAGCGGATGAGACCCAGTACTTC.

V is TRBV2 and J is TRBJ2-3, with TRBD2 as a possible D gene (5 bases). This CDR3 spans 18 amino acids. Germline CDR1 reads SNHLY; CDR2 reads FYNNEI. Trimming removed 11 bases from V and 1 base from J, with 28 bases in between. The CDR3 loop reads CAGVEGSSVQFRTDTQYF. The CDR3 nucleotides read TGTGCCGGCGTGGAAGGGAGCTCCGTGCAATTTCGCACAGATACGCAGTATTTT.

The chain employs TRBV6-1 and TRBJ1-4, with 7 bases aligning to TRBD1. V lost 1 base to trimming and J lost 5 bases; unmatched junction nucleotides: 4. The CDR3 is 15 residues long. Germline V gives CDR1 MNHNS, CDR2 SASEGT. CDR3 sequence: CASSEDRGGNEKLFF. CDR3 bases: TGTGCCAGCAGTGAAGACAGGGGTGGGAATGAAAAACTGTTTTTT.

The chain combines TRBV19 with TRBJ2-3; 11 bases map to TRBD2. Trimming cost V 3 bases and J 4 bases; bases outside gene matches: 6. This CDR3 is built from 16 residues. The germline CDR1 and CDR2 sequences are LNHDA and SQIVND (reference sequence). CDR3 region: CASSMDTLAGADTQYF. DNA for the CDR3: TGTGCCAGTAGTATGGATACACTAGCGGGGGCAGATACGCAGTATTTT.

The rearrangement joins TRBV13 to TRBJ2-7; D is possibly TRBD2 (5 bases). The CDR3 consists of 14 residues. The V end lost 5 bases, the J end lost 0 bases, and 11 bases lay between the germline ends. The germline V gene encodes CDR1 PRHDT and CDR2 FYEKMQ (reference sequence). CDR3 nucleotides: TGTGCCAGCAGCCAAGGACGGGGCTCCTACGAGCAGTACTTC. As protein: CASSQGRGSYEQYF.

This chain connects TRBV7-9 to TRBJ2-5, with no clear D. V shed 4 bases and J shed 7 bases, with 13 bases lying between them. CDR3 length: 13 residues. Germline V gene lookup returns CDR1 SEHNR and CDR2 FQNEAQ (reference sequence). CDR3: CASSSGPGGTQYF. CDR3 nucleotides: TGTGCCAGCAGCTCCGGGCCCGGCGGGACCCAGTACTTC.

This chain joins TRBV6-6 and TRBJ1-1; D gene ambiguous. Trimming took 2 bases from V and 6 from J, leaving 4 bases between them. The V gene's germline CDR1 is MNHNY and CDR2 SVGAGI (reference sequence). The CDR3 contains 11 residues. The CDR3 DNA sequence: TGTGCCAGCAGTTACGGGGCTGAAGCTTTCTTT. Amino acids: CASSYGAEAFF.

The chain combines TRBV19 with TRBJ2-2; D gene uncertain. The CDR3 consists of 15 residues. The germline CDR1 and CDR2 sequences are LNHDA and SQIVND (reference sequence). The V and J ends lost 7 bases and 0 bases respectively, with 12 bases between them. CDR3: CASKMGQSNTGELFF. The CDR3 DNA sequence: TGTGCCAGTAAAATGGGCCAGTCGAACACCGGGGAGCTGTTTTTT. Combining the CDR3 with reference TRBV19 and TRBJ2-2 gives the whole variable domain DGGITQSPKYLFRKEGQNVTLSCEQNLNHDAMYWYRQDPGQGLRLIYYSQIVNDFQKGDIAEGYSVSREKKESFPLTVTSAQKNPTAFYLCASKMGQSNTGELFFGEGSRLTVL.